The 17 T cell receptor beta chains in this list originate from one sample, sequenced in a study of blood T cell repertoires in COVID-19. Sequencing was performed with immunoSEQ multiplex PCR; in TCRdb, only in-frame clones are kept and a portion is missing. In the table there are 98,000 or so clones, under 85% of which are singletons. The sequenced sample was peripheral blood. The receptor source for this set is a woman aged 70-85 years with acute or convalescent COVID-19.

The genes are TRBV27 and TRBJ2-1; D is unresolved. Trimming took 4 bases from V and 3 from J, leaving 7 bases between them. CDR3 length equals 13 residues. Germline CDR1 is MNHEY and CDR2 is SMNVEV (reference sequence). The CDR3 loop is CASSSPGYNEQFF. DNA for the CDR3: TGTGCCAGCAGTTCCCCGGGCTACAATGAGCAGTTCTTC.

CDR3 in amino acids: CASSFLSHTEAFF. DNA of the CDR3: TGTGCCAGCAGCTTTTTATCCCACACTGAAGCTTTCTTT. The gene calls are TRBV5-4 and TRBJ1-1; no clear D. This CDR3 spans 13 amino acids. CDR1 is SGHNT and CDR2 is YYREEE in the germline V gene (reference sequence). Trimming stripped 2 bases from V and 3 bases from J, with 8 bases between.

This clone was observed a few times. This chain links TRBV7-9 with TRBJ2-7, with D uncertain. The V end lost 1 base, the J end lost 3 bases, and 7 bases lay between the germline ends. The CDR3 totals 13 residues. Germline lookup yields CDR1 SEHNR and CDR2 FQNEAQ (reference sequence). The DNA for the CDR3 is TGTGCCAGCAGCTTAGATGGCAACTACGAGCAGTACTTC. Its protein product is CASSLDGNYEQYF.

V gene TRBV5-1 combines with J gene TRBJ2-3; 14 nucleotides agree with TRBD2. The length of the CDR3 is 18 residues. CDR1 and CDR2 (germline): SGHRS, YFSETQ. V lost 0 bases, J lost 5 bases, and 8 bases stayed unmatched. CDR3 sequence: CASSLATSGRAGGDTQYF. CDR3 in DNA: TGCGCCAGCAGCTTGGCGACTAGCGGGAGGGCCGGGGGAGATACGCAGTATTTT.

In this sample, this clone turned up a few times. V is TRBV9 and J is TRBJ1-1; tentatively, D is TRBD1 (6 bases). V dropped 2 bases and J dropped 4 bases, with 12 bases sitting between them. Germline V gene data show CDR1 as SGDLS and CDR2 as YYNGEE. The CDR3 covers 14 residues. The CDR3 region has the DNA TGTGCCAGCAGCGTCCGTACACAGGGCACTGAAGCTTTCTTT. This encodes CASSVRTQGTEAFF.

This chain joins TRBV9 and TRBJ2-5; 7 positions match TRBD2. There are 14 residues in the CDR3. V trimming: 4 bases; J trimming: 5 bases; junction bases outside the gene matches: 8. Germline V gene data show CDR1 as SGDLS and CDR2 as YYNGEE. The CDR3 DNA reads as TGTGCCAGCAGCCCCCCGACTAGCTTGGAGACCCAGTACTTC. As protein: CASSPPTSLETQYF.

This chain links TRBV5-1 with TRBJ1-6; D gene uncertain. The germline gives CDR1 SGHRS, CDR2 YFSETQ. This CDR3 contains 16 residues. Trimming stripped 3 bases from V and 7 bases from J, with 17 bases between. CDR3 DNA: TGCGCCAGCAGCTCAACCGTCGGAGGGCGGAATTCACCCCTCCACTTT. Its translation is CASSSTVGGRNSPLHF.

The rearrangement joins TRBV5-1 to TRBJ2-1; TRBD2 agrees at 8 bases. Germline lookup yields CDR1 SGHRS and CDR2 YFSETQ. The CDR3 runs to 15 residues. Trimming removed 0 bases from V and 3 bases from J; junction bases left unmatched: 2. The CDR3 is CASSLGSGIYNEQFF. CDR3 DNA: TGCGCCAGCAGCTTGGGTAGCGGGATCTACAATGAGCAGTTCTTC. The whole variable domain, filled in from reference TRBV5-1 and TRBJ2-1, reads KAGVTQTPRYLIKTRGQQVTLSCSPISGHRSVSWYQQTPGQGLQFLFEYFSETQRNKGNFPGRFSGRQFSNSRSEMNVSTLELGDSALYLCASSLGSGIYNEQFFGPGTRLTVL.

The rearrangement joins TRBV5-1 to TRBJ2-7, with 9 bases lining up with TRBD2. Germline assignment: CDR1 SGHRS and CDR2 YFSETQ. The CDR3 runs to 16 residues. V gave up 0 bases and J gave up 1 base; unmatched junction bases: 5. The CDR3 is CASSLAGGRGSYEQYF. CDR3 in DNA: TGCGCCAGCAGCTTGGCCGGCGGGAGGGGGTCCTACGAGCAGTACTTC.

This clone was found a few times. The chain employs TRBV30 and TRBJ1-5; unclear D gene. Trimming stripped 0 bases from V and 1 base from J, with 10 bases between. Germline values: CDR1 GTSNPN, CDR2 SVGIG (reference sequence). This CDR3 spans 15 amino acids. The CDR3 region has the DNA TGTGCCTGGAGTGTACCAGGTTCCAGCAATCAGCCCCAGCATTTT. This translates into CAWSVPGSSNQPQHF.

The V gene is TRBV7-2, the J gene TRBJ1-1, with a tentative D call TRBD1 (5 bases). The germline V gene encodes CDR1 SGHTA and CDR2 FQGNSA. The V and J ends lost 5 bases and 4 bases respectively, with 14 bases between them. The CDR3 runs to 14 residues. CDR3 coding DNA: TGTGCCAGCAGCACGGACACCCGCGGCACTGAAGCTTTCTTT. Encoded protein: CASSTDTRGTEAFF.

This chain joins TRBV12-3 or TRBV12-4 and TRBJ1-2; weak D call: TRBD1 (5 bases). Trimming removed 5 bases from V and 4 bases from J, with 11 bases in between. The CDR3 length is 13 residues. CDR3 protein: CASSDQGFYGYTF. The CDR3 DNA sequence: TGTGCCAGCAGTGACCAGGGATTCTATGGCTACACCTTC.

DNA for the CDR3: TGTGCCAGTAGGGAGACAGGGCGCGTCGAGCAGTACTTC. Its protein product is CASRETGRVEQYF. The chain has TRBV19 and TRBJ2-7, with 7 bases aligning to TRBD1. After removal of 6 bases from V and 6 bases from J, the junction contained 8 bases not matched to a gene. The CDR3 extends over 13 amino acids. Per the germline V gene, CDR1 is LNHDA and CDR2 is SQIVND (reference sequence).

In its sample, this clone was seen a few times. The chain is built from TRBV7-3 and TRBJ1-6; D possibly corresponds to TRBD1 (5 bases). V lost 1 base and J 0 bases, leaving 13 bases between the germline ends. CDR3 length: 18 residues. Germline V gene lookup returns CDR1 SGHTA and CDR2 FQGTGA. The CDR3 sequence: CASSLKGLSSSYNSPLHF. CDR3 coding DNA: TGTGCCAGCAGCTTAAAGGGGCTCTCGAGCTCCTATAATTCACCCCTCCACTTT. Together with reference TRBV7-3 and TRBJ1-6, the CDR3 gives the full variable domain: GAGVSQTPSNKVTEKGKYVELRCDPISGHTALYWYRQSLGQGPEFLIYFQGTGAADDSGLPNDRFFAVRPEGSVSTLKIQRTERGDSAVYLCASSLKGLSSSYNSPLHFGNGTRLTVT.

The chain combines TRBV7-2 with TRBJ1-1; weak D call: TRBD1 (6 bases). Trimming cost V 5 bases and J 5 bases, with 21 bases left between them. Germline V gene sequence: CDR1 SGHTA, CDR2 FQGNSA. The CDR3 covers 16 residues. The CDR3 spells CASSLSLVYRGTEAFF. The CDR3 DNA is TGTGCCAGCAGCCTAAGCTTAGTGTATAGGGGGACTGAAGCTTTCTTT.

The rearrangement links TRBV5-1 to TRBJ2-1; D might be TRBD2 (7 bases). V shed 2 bases and J shed 7 bases, with 16 bases lying between them. Germline-derived CDR1 and CDR2 are SGHRS and YFSETQ. The CDR3 has 15 residues. The DNA for the CDR3 is TGCGCCAGCAGCTTACTGTTGGGAGGGGGGAATGAGCAGTTCTTC. It yields the protein CASSLLLGGGNEQFF. Supplemented by reference TRBV5-1 and TRBJ2-1, the full variable domain reads KAGVTQTPRYLIKTRGQQVTLSCSPISGHRSVSWYQQTPGQGLQFLFEYFSETQRNKGNFPGRFSGRQFSNSRSEMNVSTLELGDSALYLCASSLLLGGGNEQFFGPGTRLTVL.

V and J are TRBV5-8 and TRBJ1-5; TRBD1 matches 8 bases. There are 15 residues in the CDR3. The germline V gene has CDR1 SGHTS and CDR2 YDEGEE. Trimming cost V 6 bases and J 3 bases; bases outside gene matches: 8. CDR3 in amino acids: CASIIRTGTNQPQHF. For the CDR3, the DNA is TGTGCCAGCATCATAAGGACAGGGACCAATCAGCCCCAGCATTTT.